The 32 T cell receptor beta chains presented below share a single source sample, sequenced in a study of PD-L1 blockade in urothelial cancer. Time point reported: pretreatment peripheral blood. Sequencing used immunoSEQ multiplex PCR; TCRdb keeps in-frame clones, though not all of them. Here the sample spans 130,000 or so clones, around 85% being singletons. Sequenced here: PBMCs, sampled around atezolizumab (anti-PD-L1) treatment. The source is a man aged 50 to 59 with urothelial cancer.

V and J are TRBV5-6 and TRBJ1-5; D unresolved. Germline loops: CDR1 SGHDT, CDR2 YYEEEE. V lost 0 bases and J lost 4, with 8 bases in between. The CDR3 is 14 residues long. The CDR3 spells CASSLVGENQPQHF. CDR3 DNA sequence: TGTGCCAGCAGCTTGGTCGGGGAAAATCAGCCCCAGCATTTT.

The chain employs TRBV14 and TRBJ2-7; the D gene is possibly TRBD1 (6 bases). V dropped 2 bases and J dropped 4 bases, with 12 bases sitting between them. The germline V gene has CDR1 SGHDN and CDR2 FVKESK. The CDR3 spans 14 residues. Here the CDR3 reads CASSQPGQQYEQYF. The DNA for the CDR3 is TGTGCCAGCAGCCAACCTGGACAGCAGTACGAGCAGTACTTC.

This clone was detected once. This chain joins TRBV6-5 and TRBJ1-4, with 7 bases fitting TRBD1. Trimming cost V 4 bases and J 8 bases; bases outside gene matches: 7. The germline V gene has CDR1 MNHEY and CDR2 SVGAGI. The CDR3 runs to 14 residues. CDR3 residues: CASSLTGVGEKLFF. CDR3 nucleotide sequence: TGTGCCAGCAGTTTAACAGGGGTGGGGGAAAAACTGTTTTTT.

This clone was observed a few times. The chain carries TRBV19 and TRBJ1-2; D unresolved. The CDR3 has 12 residues. Between the trimmed V and J ends, which lost 3 bases and 8 bases, there was a span of 10 bases. Germline loops: CDR1 LNHDA, CDR2 SQIVND (reference sequence). This CDR3 reads CASSIRGGGYTF. The CDR3 DNA reads TGTGCCAGTAGTATCCGAGGAGGCGGCTACACCTTC.

The V and J genes are TRBV5-1 and TRBJ1-1; 7 bases are a match to TRBD1. This CDR3 comprises 16 residues. J gave up 4 bases and V 4 bases, and 13 bases lay outside the gene matches. Germline lookup yields CDR1 SGHRS and CDR2 YFSETQ. The CDR3 loop reads CASSHRPATGITEAFF. The CDR3 nucleotides read TGCGCCAGCAGCCATCGGCCCGCGACAGGGATCACTGAAGCTTTCTTT. Combining the CDR3 with reference TRBV5-1 and TRBJ1-1 gives the whole variable domain KAGVTQTPRYLIKTRGQQVTLSCSPISGHRSVSWYQQTPGQGLQFLFEYFSETQRNKGNFPGRFSGRQFSNSRSEMNVSTLELGDSALYLCASSHRPATGITEAFFGQGTRLTVV.

The chain recombines TRBV28 with TRBJ2-5; D not certain. Germline assignment: CDR1 MDHEN and CDR2 SYDVKM. Trimming pared 5 bases from V and 5 bases from J, leaving 6 bases between. This CDR3 region has 11 residues. The DNA for the CDR3 is TGTGCCAGCAGTGCCGCGGAGACCCAGTACTTC. Amino acids: CASSAAETQYF.

The rearrangement uses TRBV6-1 and TRBJ2-7; 7 bases are a match to TRBD1. Losses at the gene ends were 5 bases for V and 0 bases for J; bases not matched to a gene: 4. Germline lookup yields CDR1 MNHNS and CDR2 SASEGT. The CDR3 has 14 residues. The CDR3 sequence is CASSLRDSSYEQYF. CDR3 DNA: TGTGCCAGCAGTCTCCGGGACAGCTCCTACGAGCAGTACTTC.

This clone was counted a single time. The chain couples TRBV5-6 to TRBJ2-5, with D perhaps matching TRBD2 (5 bases). V was cut by 2 bases and J by 5 bases, with 19 bases left in between. Germline CDR1 reads SGHDT; CDR2 reads YYEEEE. CDR3 length equals 16 residues. The CDR3 here is CASSLIGPLEAETQYF. CDR3 in DNA: TGTGCCAGCAGCTTAATCGGGCCACTAGAGGCGGAGACCCAGTACTTC.

The rearrangement joins TRBV9 to TRBJ2-7; D may be TRBD1 (6 bases). CDR1 and CDR2 (germline): SGDLS, YYNGEE. The V and J ends lost 3 bases and 1 base respectively, with 11 bases between them. The CDR3 is made up of 14 amino acids. The DNA for the CDR3 is TGTGCCAGCAGCGCCGCCGGGACATCCTACGAGCAGTACTTC. This sequence encodes CASSAAGTSYEQYF. The full variable domain, its missing parts supplied by reference TRBV9 and TRBJ2-7, is DSGVTQTPKHLITATGQRVTLRCSPRSGDLSVYWYQQSLDQGLQFLIQYYNGEERAKGNILERFSAQQFPDLHSELNLSSLELGDSALYFCASSAAGTSYEQYFGPGTRLTVT.

The chain couples TRBV9 to TRBJ1-1; tentative D call: TRBD1 (5 bases). V gave up 4 bases and J gave up 4 bases, with 11 bases separating them. The CDR3 length is 13 residues. The germline V gene has CDR1 SGDLS and CDR2 YYNGEE. CDR3 in DNA: TGTGCCAGCAGCACCCCGGGGGGCACTGAAGCTTTCTTT. Protein sequence: CASSTPGGTEAFF.

This chain connects TRBV5-1 to TRBJ2-7; 8 nucleotides match TRBD2. J lost 4 bases, V lost 4 bases, and 4 bases had no gene match. Germline-derived CDR1 and CDR2 are SGHRS and YFSETQ. The CDR3 runs 13 residues. Written as DNA, the CDR3 is TGCGCCAGCAGCCAGACTAGCGAGTACGAGCAGTACTTC. This gives the protein CASSQTSEYEQYF.

This clone was seen just once. This chain links TRBV2 with TRBJ2-7; weak D call: TRBD2 (5 bases). The V end lost 3 bases, the J end lost 0 bases, and 12 bases lay between the germline ends. CDR3 length: 15 amino acids. Germline CDR1 and CDR2: SNHLY and FYNNEI. This CDR3 reads CASSETLGLSYEQYF. CDR3 DNA sequence: TGTGCCAGCAGTGAGACGCTCGGACTCTCCTACGAGCAGTACTTC.

The rearrangement uses TRBV10-3 and TRBJ2-7, with 14 bases that match TRBD2. The CDR3 covers 15 residues. Germline V CDR1 and CDR2: ENHRY, SYGVKD. Unmatched junction bases numbered 5, after V lost 4 bases and J lost 6 bases. The CDR3 spells CAISGGLAGVREQYF. The CDR3 DNA reads as TGTGCCATCAGTGGGGGACTAGCGGGAGTACGCGAGCAGTACTTC.

This chain connects TRBV6-5 to TRBJ2-3, with no clear D. The CDR3 is 13 residues long. From germline, CDR1 is MNHEY and CDR2 SVGAGI. Trimming shortened V by 4 bases and J by 5 bases, and 10 bases separated the two germline ends. As DNA, the CDR3 is TGTGCCAGCAGTTTACAGCACAAAGATACGCAGTATTTT. It encodes CASSLQHKDTQYF.

The rearrangement joins TRBV28 to TRBJ1-5; 9 nucleotides agree with TRBD1. With V trimmed by 8 bases and J by 10 bases, 12 bases remained unmatched. Germline-derived CDR1 and CDR2 are MDHEN and SYDVKM. The CDR3 covers 14 residues. CDR3 residues: CASFEGTGSRPQHF. The CDR3 bases are TGTGCCAGCTTTGAGGGGACAGGGAGTAGACCCCAGCATTTT. Variable domain in full (rest from reference TRBV28 and TRBJ1-5): DVKVTQSSRYLVKRTGEKVFLECVQDMDHENMFWYRQDPGLGLRLIYFSYDVKMKEKGDIPEGYSVSREKKERFSLILESASTNQTSMYLCASFEGTGSRPQHFGDGTRLSIL.

The gene calls are TRBV14 and TRBJ1-1; the D is unclear. The CDR3 sequence is 14 residues long. V was shortened by 1 base and J by 8 bases, with 14 bases between the two germline ends. The V gene's germline CDR1 is SGHDN and CDR2 FVKESK. Here the CDR3 reads CASSQAGAYLEAFF. CDR3 DNA: TGTGCCAGCAGCCAAGCAGGCGCATATCTAGAAGCTTTCTTT.

This clone was counted once. V and J are TRBV30 and TRBJ2-1; TRBD2 aligns across 9 bases. Germline CDR1 is GTSNPN and CDR2 is SVGIG (reference sequence). The CDR3 totals 13 residues. Germline trimming cut 8 bases from V and 2 bases from J; bases unmatched to any gene: 4. CDR3 coding DNA: TGTGCCGGGTTAGCGGGAGCCTACAATGAGCAGTTCTTC. The encoded protein is CAGLAGAYNEQFF.

The genes are TRBV18 and TRBJ2-7, with unresolved D. V lost 0 bases, J lost 3 bases, and 6 bases lay in between. The CDR3 has 13 residues. Germline V gives CDR1 KGHSH, CDR2 LQKENI. The DNA for the CDR3 is TGTGCCAGCTCACCACCGTCCCACTACGAGCAGTACTTC. Residues: CASSPPSHYEQYF.

This chain connects TRBV19 to TRBJ1-1; D perhaps matches TRBD1 (5 bases). Germline V gives CDR1 LNHDA, CDR2 SQIVND (reference sequence). The V end lost 4 bases, the J end lost 3 bases, and 15 bases lay between the germline ends. This CDR3 spans 15 amino acids. CDR3 sequence: CASSSRRGRDTEAFF. CDR3 DNA sequence: TGTGCCAGTAGTAGCCGCCGGGGGAGAGACACTGAAGCTTTCTTT. The variable domain in full, with the rest retrieved from reference TRBV19 and TRBJ1-1, is DGGITQSPKYLFRKEGQNVTLSCEQNLNHDAMYWYRQDPGQGLRLIYYSQIVNDFQKGDIAEGYSVSREKKESFPLTVTSAQKNPTAFYLCASSSRRGRDTEAFFGQGTRLTVV.

The chain couples TRBV19 to TRBJ2-1; 7 nucleotides align to TRBD2. The V gene end was trimmed by 6 bases and the J gene end by 3 bases; junction bases not matched to a gene: 8. Germline V lookup: CDR1 LNHDA, CDR2 SQIVND (reference sequence). The CDR3 has 15 residues. The CDR3 reads CASRWDSGLYNEQFF. CDR3 bases: TGTGCCAGTAGATGGGATAGCGGGCTCTACAATGAGCAGTTCTTC.

This clone was recorded a few times. The genes are TRBV29-1 and TRBJ2-6; no reliable D call. The ends were cut back, 0 bases at V and 0 bases at J, with 6 bases in the middle. This CDR3 spans 15 amino acids. Germline CDR1 is SQVTM and CDR2 is ANQGSEA. CDR3 bases: TGCAGCGTTGAAGATCAGGTCTCTGGGGCCAACGTCCTGACTTTC. Its translation: CSVEDQVSGANVLTF. Based on the CDR3 plus reference TRBV29-1 and TRBJ2-6, the full variable domain is SAVISQKPSRDICQRGTSLTIQCQVDSQVTMMFWYRQQPGQSLTLIATANQGSEATYESGFVIDKFPISRPNLTFSTLTVSNMSPEDSSIYLCSVEDQVSGANVLTFGAGSRLTVL.

The chain couples TRBV28 to TRBJ2-5; 8 nucleotides agree with TRBD1. Unmatched junction bases numbered 13, after V lost 4 bases and J lost 9 bases. Per the germline V gene, CDR1 is MDHEN and CDR2 is SYDVKM. The CDR3 has 15 residues. CDR3 protein: CASSSLLGQARAQYF. The CDR3 coding sequence is TGTGCCAGCAGTTCACTATTGGGACAGGCGAGGGCCCAGTACTTC.

The chain combines TRBV6-5 with TRBJ1-1; 9 bases map to TRBD1. CDR1 and CDR2 from the germline V gene are MNHEY and SVGAGI. CDR3 length: 15 residues. The J segment lost 5 bases and the V segment lost 3 bases, leaving 7 bases of the junction unmatched. The CDR3 reads CASSYTQGAGTEAFF. The CDR3 DNA follows: TGTGCCAGCAGTTATACACAGGGGGCCGGGACTGAAGCTTTCTTT.

The chain uses TRBV7-2 and TRBJ2-5, with 12 bases matching TRBD2. CDR3 length equals 13 residues. In germline, CDR1 is SGHTA, CDR2 FQGNSA. With 7 bases clipped from V and 4 bases from J, the junction kept 1 base outside the gene matches. The DNA of the CDR3 is TGTGCCAGCAAGGGACTAGCGGGAGAGACCCAGTACTTC. Translating it yields CASKGLAGETQYF.

The chain has TRBV27 and TRBJ2-5; D is unresolved. CDR3 length equals 13 residues. V was shortened by 3 bases and J by 4 bases, with 9 bases between the two germline ends. Germline assignment: CDR1 MNHEY and CDR2 SMNVEV (reference sequence). In nucleotides, the CDR3 is TGTGCCAGCAGTTTTTATTCGCGAGAGACCCAGTACTTC. Its translation is CASSFYSRETQYF.

This clone was picked up one time. The gene calls are TRBV7-2 and TRBJ2-3, with TRBD2 matching 9 bases. V shed 1 base, J shed 9 bases, and the junction held 11 bases outside the gene matches. This CDR3 comprises 16 residues. The germline V gene encodes CDR1 SGHTA and CDR2 FQGNSA. The CDR3 loop is CASSLELAGMLETQYF. CDR3 bases: TGTGCCAGCAGCTTAGAACTAGCGGGCATGCTAGAGACGCAGTATTTT.

The chain is built from TRBV5-4 and TRBJ2-7, with 10 nucleotides matching TRBD2. The germline gives CDR1 SGHNT, CDR2 YYREEE (reference sequence). With V trimmed by 4 bases and J by 2 bases, 9 bases remained unmatched. The CDR3 is 16 amino acids. CDR3 region: CASSPGGLAATYEQYF. The DNA of the CDR3 is TGTGCCAGCAGCCCGGGAGGACTAGCGGCCACCTACGAGCAGTACTTC.

The CDR3 spells CASEGLAGHEQFF. Written as DNA, the CDR3 is TGTGCCAGCGAGGGACTAGCGGGACATGAGCAGTTCTTC. This sequence joins TRBV2 and TRBJ2-1; 13 bases are a match to TRBD2. CDR3 size: 13 residues. In germline, CDR1 is SNHLY, CDR2 FYNNEI. V lost 8 bases to trimming and J lost 8 bases; unmatched junction nucleotides: 3.

V is TRBV28 and J is TRBJ2-3, with TRBD2 matching over 9 bases. The V gene end was trimmed by 6 bases and the J gene end by 0 bases; junction bases not matched to a gene: 7. The CDR3 is 16 amino acids. Germline V gene data show CDR1 as MDHEN and CDR2 as SYDVKM. In DNA, the CDR3 is TGTGCCAGCAGCCCAGAGCGGGGGGATAGCACAGATACGCAGTATTTT. This codes for CASSPERGDSTDTQYF.

J is TRBJ2-1 and V is TRBV13; 15 bases are shared with TRBD2. In germline, CDR1 is PRHDT, CDR2 FYEKMQ (reference sequence). This CDR3 contains 16 residues. Trimming took 4 bases from V and 7 from J; bases not matched to a gene: 5. The CDR3 DNA sequence: TGTGCCAGCAGCTCCAGGACTAGCGGGAGGGGTAATGAGCAGTTCTTC. It specifies CASSSRTSGRGNEQFF.

This chain uses TRBV28 with TRBJ2-3, with TRBD2 identical over 10 bases. Trimming cost V 5 bases and J 3 bases; bases outside gene matches: 5. From germline, CDR1 is MDHEN and CDR2 SYDVKM. The CDR3 has 15 amino acids. In DNA form, the CDR3 reads TGTGCCAGCAGTCACACGGGACTAGCGACAGATACGCAGTATTTT. Translating it yields CASSHTGLATDTQYF.

This chain connects TRBV5-1 to TRBJ2-3, with a tentative D call TRBD1 (5 bases). The germline CDR1 and CDR2 sequences are SGHRS and YFSETQ. Trimming removed 4 bases from V and 0 bases from J, with 9 bases in between. This CDR3 region has 14 residues. The CDR3 DNA reads TGCGCCAGCAGCACCGGACATAGCACAGATACGCAGTATTTT. Residues: CASSTGHSTDTQYF.